Below, 9 T cell receptor beta chains from the same sample are listed, as sequenced in a study of T-cell memory formation after mild COVID-19. In TCRdb, the 5' RACE reads were re-called with MiXCR into one record per CDR3 protein. Of 390,000 or so distinct CDR3 sequences in the sample, roughly 15% are singletons; the top ten hold roughly 21%. Specimen: PBMCs or a T cell subset sorted from them (not recorded which). The origin of the receptors is a man between 18 and 35 years old who had mild COVID-19 (a few samples of this study predate the infection). Cell type and time point are not known.

This sequence joins TRBV20-1 and TRBJ1-1; no reliable D call. The CDR3 sequence is 13 residues long. Germline CDR1 is DFQATT and CDR2 is SNEGSKA (reference sequence). Trimming stripped 1 base from V and 4 bases from J, with 10 bases between. DNA for the CDR3: TGCAGTGCTAGAGTATTTAGGGTCACTGAAGCTTTCTTT. As protein: CSARVFRVTEAFF.

The rearrangement uses TRBV14 and TRBJ1-1, with no clear D. Germline assignment: CDR1 SGHDN and CDR2 FVKESK. CDR3 length: 14 residues. The V end lost 5 bases, the J end lost 2 bases, and 12 bases lay between the germline ends. CDR3 region: CASSFYGKNTEAFF. The CDR3 DNA reads TGTGCCAGCAGCTTTTACGGGAAAAACACTGAAGCTTTCTTT.

CDR3 in amino acids: CATRDRGQHEQYV. The CDR3 region has the DNA TGTGCCACCCGGGACAGGGGTCAACACGAGCAGTACGTC. The chain recombines TRBV10-3 with TRBJ2-7; 10 bases are shared with TRBD1. The CDR3 is made up of 13 amino acids. The germline gives CDR1 ENHRY, CDR2 SYGVKD. V shed 10 bases, J shed 5 bases, and the junction held 8 bases outside the gene matches.

This clonotype has a handful of counts. The chain joins TRBV6-2 or TRBV6-3 to TRBJ2-5, with TRBD2 matching 12 bases. There are 18 residues in the CDR3. Germline CDR1 is MNHEY and CDR2 is SVGEGT. V dropped 2 bases and J dropped 0; count of bases not matched to a gene: 7. The chain's CDR3 is CASSYGLAGGIYQETQYF. CDR3 nucleotide sequence: TGTGCCAGCAGTTACGGGCTAGCGGGGGGGATATACCAAGAGACCCAGTACTTC.

The V call is TRBV28, the J call TRBJ1-4; no reliable D call. V was clipped by 7 bases and J by 5 bases, with 11 bases between them. The CDR3 totals 13 residues. The germline V gene has CDR1 MDHEN and CDR2 SYDVKM. The CDR3 bases are TGTGCCAGCACCCCGGGCCGAAATGAAAAACTGTTTTTT. Translated: CASTPGRNEKLFF.

The sample holds many counts of this clonotype. V is TRBV29-1 and J is TRBJ2-7, with no clear D. The germline V and J ends were trimmed by 0 bases and 1 base, with 1 base remaining between them. Germline V gene data show CDR1 as SQVTM and CDR2 as ANQGSEA. CDR3 length: 11 amino acids. CDR3: CSVEDSYEQYF. In DNA form, the CDR3 reads TGCAGCGTTGAAGATTCCTACGAGCAGTACTTC.

This clonotype was observed a few times. The rearrangement links TRBV7-6 to TRBJ2-1; D is undetermined. CDR1 and CDR2 (germline): SGHVS, FNYEAQ. Trimming shortened V by 0 bases and J by 7 bases, and 16 bases separated the two germline ends. The CDR3 spans 16 residues. The CDR3 protein is CASSLANVNPYNEQFF. CDR3 DNA: TGTGCCAGCAGCTTAGCGAACGTTAATCCATATAATGAGCAGTTCTTC.

This clonotype was found a few times. V is TRBV20-1 and J is TRBJ2-3, with D maybe TRBD2 (5 bases). This CDR3 region has 15 residues. V was trimmed by 4 bases and J by 4 bases, leaving 18 bases between them. The germline V gene encodes CDR1 DFQATT and CDR2 SNEGSKA (reference sequence). The CDR3 loop reads CSATPAASGADTQYF. In DNA form, the CDR3 reads TGCAGTGCTACCCCAGCGGCCTCAGGTGCAGATACGCAGTATTTT.

This clonotype was seen more than once but under ten times. The chain has TRBV20-1 and TRBJ1-6; D ambiguous. Germline CDR1 DFQATT, CDR2 SNEGSKA (reference sequence). Trimming cost V 0 bases and J 0 bases, with 18 bases left between them. There are 19 residues in the CDR3. CDR3 DNA: TGCAGTGCTAGAGATCCCCTCGCAGGCACGAGCTCCTATAATTCACCCCTCCACTTT. It codes for CSARDPLAGTSSYNSPLHF.